Detailed here is one TCR beta chain. The antigen remains undetermined. Trimming removed 5 bases from V and 7 bases from J, with 21 bases in between. CDR3 length equals 15 residues. Per germline, CDR1 SGHVS and CDR2 FQNEAQ. Time point in this sample: week 47, end of study. One vaccine dose held 300 ug of mutant IDH1 20-mer peptide and came with topical imiquimod. New astrocytomas of WHO grade 3 or 4 that were IDH1-mutant and ATRX-lost were found in the donors. The data were produced by immunoSEQ multiplex PCR, yet TCRdb's version contains in-frame clones alone and is incomplete. Altogether approximately 25,000 clones are present, approximately 84% being singletons, with the ten largest covering approximately 3%. This specimen belongs to a study of a mutant IDH1 vaccine in newly diagnosed glioma. Overall study context: Previous treatment comprised radiotherapy, temozolomide, or both, mostly both. Study results and limitations: Immune responses induced by vaccination arose in just under 95% of the patients.

The sequences come from PBMCs, collected from a glioma patient whose treatment included an IDH1 peptide vaccine. The chain has TRBV7-8 and TRBJ2-7; D is perhaps TRBD1 (6 bases). The TCR comes from a man aged 35 to 55 with glioma. The CDR3 reads CASSPTRLITGEQYF. For the CDR3, the DNA is TGTGCCAGCAGCCCGACGCGGCTTATCACAGGGGAGCAGTACTTC.